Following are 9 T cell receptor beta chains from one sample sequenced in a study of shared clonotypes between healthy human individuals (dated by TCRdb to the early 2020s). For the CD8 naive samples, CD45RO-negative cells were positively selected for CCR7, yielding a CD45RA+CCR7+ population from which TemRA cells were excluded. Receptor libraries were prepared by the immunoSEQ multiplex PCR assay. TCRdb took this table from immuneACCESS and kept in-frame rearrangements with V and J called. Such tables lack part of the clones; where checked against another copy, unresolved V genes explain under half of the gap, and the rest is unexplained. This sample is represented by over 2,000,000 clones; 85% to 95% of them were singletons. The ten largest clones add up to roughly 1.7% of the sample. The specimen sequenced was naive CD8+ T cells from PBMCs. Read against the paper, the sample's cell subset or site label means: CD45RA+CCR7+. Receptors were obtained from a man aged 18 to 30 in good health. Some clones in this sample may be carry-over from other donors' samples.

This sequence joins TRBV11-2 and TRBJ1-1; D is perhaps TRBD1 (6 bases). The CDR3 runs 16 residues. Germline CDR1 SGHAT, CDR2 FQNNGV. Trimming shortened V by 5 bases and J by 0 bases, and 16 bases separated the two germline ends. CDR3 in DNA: TGTGCCAGCAGCGCCGTCGGGGGCGTAGTGAACACTGAAGCTTTCTTT. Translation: CASSAVGGVVNTEAFF.

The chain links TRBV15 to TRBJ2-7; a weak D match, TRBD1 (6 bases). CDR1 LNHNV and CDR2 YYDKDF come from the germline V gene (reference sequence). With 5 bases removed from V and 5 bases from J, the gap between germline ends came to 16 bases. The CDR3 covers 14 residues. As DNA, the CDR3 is TGTGCCACCAGCTCCCGGGGACAAGCCCACGAGCAGTACTTC. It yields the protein CATSSRGQAHEQYF. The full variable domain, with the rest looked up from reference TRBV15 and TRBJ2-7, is DAMVIQNPRYQVTQFGKPVTLSCSQTLNHNVMYWYQQKSSQAPKLLFHYYDKDFNNEADTPDNFQSRRPNTSFCFLDIRSPGLGDTAMYLCATSSRGQAHEQYFGPGTRLTVT.

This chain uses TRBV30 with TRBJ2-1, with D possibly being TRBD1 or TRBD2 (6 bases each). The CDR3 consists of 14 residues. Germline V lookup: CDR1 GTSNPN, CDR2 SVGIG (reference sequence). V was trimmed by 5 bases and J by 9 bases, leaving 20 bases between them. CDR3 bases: TGTGCCTGGGCGGATACGTACGGGGGCGGTGAGCAGTTCTTC. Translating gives CAWADTYGGGEQFF.

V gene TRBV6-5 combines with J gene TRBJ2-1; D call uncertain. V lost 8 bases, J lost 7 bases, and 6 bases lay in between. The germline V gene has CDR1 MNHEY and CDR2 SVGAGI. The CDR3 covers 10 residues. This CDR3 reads CASSVNEQFF. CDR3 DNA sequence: TGTGCCAGCTCCGTGAATGAGCAGTTCTTC.

This chain's CDR3 is CASSEDTKAYNEQFF. DNA for the CDR3: TGTGCCAGCAGTGAGGACACAAAGGCATACAATGAGCAGTTCTTC. The chain combines TRBV27 with TRBJ2-1, with D possibly TRBD1 on 5 matching bases. The CDR3 spans 15 residues. Trimming removed 5 bases at V and 4 bases at J, with 15 bases between. Germline V lookup: CDR1 MNHEY, CDR2 SMNVEV (reference sequence).

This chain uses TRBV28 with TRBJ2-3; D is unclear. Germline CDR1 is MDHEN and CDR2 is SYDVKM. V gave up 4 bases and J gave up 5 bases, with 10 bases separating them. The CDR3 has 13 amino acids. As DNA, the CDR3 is TGTGCCAGCAGTTCCAGCGATGGAGATACGCAGTATTTT. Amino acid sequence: CASSSSDGDTQYF.

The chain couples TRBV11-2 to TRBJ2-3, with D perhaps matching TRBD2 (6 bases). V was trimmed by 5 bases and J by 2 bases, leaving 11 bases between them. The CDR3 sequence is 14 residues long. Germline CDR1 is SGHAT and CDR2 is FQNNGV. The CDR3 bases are TGTGCCAGCAGCGCTGGGAGGTACACAGATACGCAGTATTTT. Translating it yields CASSAGRYTDTQYF.

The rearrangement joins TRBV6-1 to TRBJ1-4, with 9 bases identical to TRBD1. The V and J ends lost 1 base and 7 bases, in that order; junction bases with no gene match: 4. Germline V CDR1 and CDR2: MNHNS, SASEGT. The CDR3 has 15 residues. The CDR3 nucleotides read TGTGCCAGCAGTGAAGTTGGGACAGGGAGTGAAAAACTGTTTTTT. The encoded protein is CASSEVGTGSEKLFF.

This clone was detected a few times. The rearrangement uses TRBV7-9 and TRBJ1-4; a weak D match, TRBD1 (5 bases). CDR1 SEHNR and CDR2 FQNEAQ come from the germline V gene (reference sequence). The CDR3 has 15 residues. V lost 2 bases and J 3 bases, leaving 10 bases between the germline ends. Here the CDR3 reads CASSLPGGANEKLFF. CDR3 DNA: TGTGCCAGCAGCTTACCCGGGGGGGCTAATGAAAAACTGTTTTTT.